What follows are 16 T cell receptor beta chains derived from one specimen sequenced in a study of cytomegalovirus exposure and HLA in healthy donors. Use of 60 Vbeta and 13 Jbeta primers characterized the PCR. The data were produced by immunoSEQ multiplex PCR, yet TCRdb's version contains in-frame clones alone and is incomplete. Among 110,000 or so clones listed, approximately 12% were seen once. Material for sequencing was PBMCs. These receptors were obtained from a man aged 40-49 years in good health and CMV-seropositive.

J is TRBJ1-1 and V is TRBV15, with a weak D call TRBD1 (5 bases). The CDR3 is made up of 13 amino acids. From germline, CDR1 is LNHNV and CDR2 YYDKDF (reference sequence). Trimming removed 5 bases at V and 0 bases at J, with 7 bases between. DNA of the CDR3: TGTGCCACCAGCGCGGGACTGAACACTGAAGCTTTCTTT. Residues: CATSAGLNTEAFF. The full variable domain, completed using reference TRBV15 and TRBJ1-1, is DAMVIQNPRYQVTQFGKPVTLSCSQTLNHNVMYWYQQKSSQAPKLLFHYYDKDFNNEADTPDNFQSRRPNTSFCFLDIRSPGLGDTAMYLCATSAGLNTEAFFGQGTRLTVV.

V and J are TRBV27 and TRBJ2-5, with D possibly matching TRBD2 (5 bases). This CDR3 is built from 14 residues. V lost 5 bases and J lost 4, with 14 bases in between. Germline CDR1 reads MNHEY; CDR2 reads SMNVEV (reference sequence). CDR3 sequence: CASSPRGEGETQYF. For the CDR3, the DNA is TGTGCCAGCAGTCCCCGGGGAGAGGGAGAGACCCAGTACTTC.

The CDR3 bases are TGCGCCAGCAGCCATCCGGCCCCAACTACCAACTATGGCTACACCTTC. The encoded protein is CASSHPAPTTNYGYTF. V is TRBV4-1 and J is TRBJ1-2; D unresolved. This CDR3 spans 16 amino acids. Germline CDR1 reads MGHRA; CDR2 reads YSYEKL. Trimming left V 3 bases short and J 2 bases short, with 16 bases between.

This clone was detected a few times. The chain combines TRBV19 with TRBJ2-5; a possible D gene is TRBD1 (6 bases). This CDR3 region has 14 residues. With 7 bases removed from V and 5 bases from J, the gap between germline ends came to 17 bases. Germline V CDR1 and CDR2: LNHDA, SQIVND (reference sequence). CDR3 sequence reads: CASTRRKGEETQYF. The CDR3 DNA is TGTGCCAGTACCCGTCGCAAGGGGGAGGAGACCCAGTACTTC.

This clone appeared a few times. V gene TRBV5-5 combines with J gene TRBJ2-7; D is ambiguous. Germline values: CDR1 SGHKS, CDR2 YYEKEE (reference sequence). This CDR3 has 12 amino acids. Between the trimmed V and J ends, which lost 4 bases and 7 bases, there was a span of 12 bases. CDR3 amino acids: CASSVTFGEQYF. Here the CDR3 DNA reads TGTGCCAGCAGCGTGACTTTTGGGGAGCAGTACTTC.

V usage is TRBV14 and J usage is TRBJ2-3; a weak D match, TRBD2 (5 bases). Deletions cut 1 base from V and 2 bases from J, with 16 bases between. Germline V gene sequence: CDR1 SGHDN, CDR2 FVKESK. CDR3 size: 17 residues. CDR3 sequence (DNA): TGTGCCAGCAGCCAAGGAAAGGCCAGACTAACCACAGATACGCAGTATTTT. Encoded protein: CASSQGKARLTTDTQYF. Variable domain in full (rest from reference TRBV14 and TRBJ2-3): EAGVTQFPSHSVIEKGQTVTLRCDPISGHDNLYWYRRVMGKEIKFLLHFVKESKQDESGMPNNRFLAERTGGTYSTLKVQPAELEDSGVYFCASSQGKARLTTDTQYFGPGTRLTVL.

This clone was observed a handful of times. The CDR3 sequence: CASSEWTDNQPQHF. In DNA, the CDR3 is TGCGCCAGCAGTGAGTGGACAGACAATCAGCCCCAGCATTTT. The chain links TRBV10-2 to TRBJ1-5, with a weak D call TRBD1 (6 bases). Germline CDR1 is WSHSY and CDR2 is SAAADI. The V and J ends lost 1 base and 3 bases respectively, with 7 bases between them. The CDR3 is made up of 14 amino acids.

The genes are TRBV5-1 and TRBJ2-5; possibly TRBD1 for D (5 bases). The CDR3 totals 15 residues. Germline assignment: CDR1 SGHRS and CDR2 YFSETQ. Trimming removed 4 bases at V and 2 bases at J, with 15 bases between. DNA for the CDR3: TGCGCCAGCAGCGGGCAGGGTGGTACTCAAGAGACCCAGTACTTC. This gives the protein CASSGQGGTQETQYF.

The chain carries TRBV19 and TRBJ2-3; TRBD2 matches at 12 bases. Trimming at V came to 9 bases and at J to 4 bases, leaving 5 bases not matched to a gene. Per germline, CDR1 LNHDA and CDR2 SQIVND (reference sequence). This CDR3 region has 14 residues. The DNA for the CDR3 is TGTGCCAGCTCTACTAGCGGGAGGCCAGATACGCAGTATTTT. Protein sequence: CASSTSGRPDTQYF.

This chain joins TRBV4-1 and TRBJ2-5, with 7 bases matching TRBD1. CDR3 length equals 17 residues. From germline, CDR1 is MGHRA and CDR2 YSYEKL. With 0 bases clipped from V and 7 bases from J, the junction kept 14 bases outside the gene matches. The chain's CDR3 is CASSQDRGRGIGGTQYF. The DNA for the CDR3 is TGCGCCAGCAGCCAAGATCGGGGCAGGGGGATAGGGGGGACCCAGTACTTC.

J is TRBJ2-3 and V is TRBV10-3; the match to TRBD2 covers 8 bases. Germline V CDR1 and CDR2: ENHRY, SYGVKD. The CDR3 covers 14 residues. V trimming: 6 bases; J trimming: 1 base; junction bases outside the gene matches: 3. CDR3 nucleotides: TGTGCCATCAGGGCGGGAGGAGGCACAGATACGCAGTATTTT. This translates into CAIRAGGGTDTQYF.

The CDR3 bases are TGCGCCAGCAGCTTGTCGGTTCGGGAGACCCAGTACTTC. It is translated as CASSLSVRETQYF. This sequence joins TRBV5-1 and TRBJ2-5, with no clear D. The germline V and J ends were trimmed by 1 base and 5 bases, with 9 bases remaining between them. Germline V lookup: CDR1 SGHRS, CDR2 YFSETQ. The CDR3 loop spans 13 amino acids.

This clone has just a few counts. The chain employs TRBV4-1 and TRBJ2-5, with D tentatively TRBD2 (5 bases). The DNA matches TRBJ2-7 better at its end, which makes the J call doubtful. CDR1 MGHRA and CDR2 YSYEKL come from the germline V gene. This CDR3 is built from 16 residues. The CDR3 sequence: CASSQEVALSSYEQYF. The CDR3 region has the DNA TGCGCCAGCAGCCAAGAGGTAGCGTTGAGCTCCTACGAGCAGTACTTC.

This chain connects TRBV23-1 to TRBJ2-7; 8 nucleotides line up with TRBD2. TRBV23-1 is treated as an ORF (open reading frame) with a function not yet certain. Trimming removed 7 bases from V and 5 bases from J; junction bases left unmatched: 10. This CDR3 has 14 amino acids. CDR3 DNA: TGCGCCAGCATCCCCAGCGGGAGTGTGAACGAGCAGTACTTC. This sequence encodes CASIPSGSVNEQYF.

The chain links TRBV27 to TRBJ2-5, with a weak D call TRBD1 (6 bases). This CDR3 region has 13 residues. In germline, CDR1 is MNHEY, CDR2 SMNVEV (reference sequence). With 3 bases removed from V and 4 bases from J, the gap between germline ends came to 9 bases. This chain's CDR3 is CASSFNRAETQYF. Here the CDR3 DNA reads TGTGCCAGCAGTTTTAACAGGGCAGAGACCCAGTACTTC.

Details on this clone: Without the conserved terminal phenylalanine or tryptophan, this CDR3 likely stems from a read error. CDR3 nucleotides: TGTGCCAGTAGTATCAGGGGGACTAGCGGGAGCGTTGACTTTGGCGAGCAGTACCTC. As protein: CASSIRGTSGSVDFGEQYL. The chain couples TRBV19 to TRBJ2-7; 14 positions match TRBD2. Germline CDR1 reads LNHDA; CDR2 reads SQIVND (reference sequence). This CDR3 is built from 19 residues. V gave up 3 bases and J gave up 6 bases; unmatched junction bases: 16.